The 7 T cell receptor beta chains reported below all come from one sample, sequenced in a study of T cell repertoires in cytomegalovirus infection. TCRdb re-called the reads with MiXCR, one entry per CDR3 protein. The sample records about 300,000 distinct CDR3 sequences, about 8.8% being singletons. The material sequenced was PBMCs. These receptors all come from a human donor in good health (CMV status not recorded). Some clones in this sample may be carry-over from other donors' samples.

V usage is TRBV29-1 and J usage is TRBJ2-2; possible D gene TRBD1, 7 bases. CDR3 length: 12 residues. The ends were cut back, 7 bases at V and 4 bases at J, with 10 bases in the middle. Germline lookup yields CDR1 SQVTM and CDR2 ANQGSEA. For the CDR3, the DNA is TGCAGCGGGCAGGGGGGCACCGGGGAGCTGTTTTTT. Amino acid sequence: CSGQGGTGELFF.

Many counts were recorded for this clonotype. This sequence joins TRBV7-8 and TRBJ2-7, with D possibly TRBD2 on 7 matching bases. Trimming pared 2 bases from V and 2 bases from J, leaving 13 bases between. The CDR3 contains 15 residues. Per the germline V gene, CDR1 is SGHVS and CDR2 is FQNEAQ. The CDR3 region is CASSLRGGGPYEQYF. CDR3 nucleotides: TGTGCCAGCAGCTTACGAGGGGGGGGTCCCTACGAGCAGTACTTC.

The table lists this clonotype with many counts. The genes are TRBV18 and TRBJ1-3; no clear D gene. The CDR3 extends over 13 amino acids. Germline V lookup: CDR1 KGHSH, CDR2 LQKENI. Trimming left V 6 bases short and J 6 bases short, with 12 bases between. The CDR3 loop is CASSPDAKNTIYF. The CDR3 DNA reads as TGTGCCAGCTCCCCGGACGCTAAAAACACCATATATTTT.

This clonotype was recorded at least ten times. The rearrangement links TRBV7-8 to TRBJ1-1; D uncertain. The V end was cut by 1 base, the J end by 7 bases, with 7 bases between. This CDR3 is built from 12 residues. Per germline, CDR1 SGHVS and CDR2 FQNEAQ. CDR3 nucleotides: TGTGCCAGCAGCTTAGTGGGATATGAAGCTTTCTTT. This translates into CASSLVGYEAFF.

This clonotype occurred a few times. The chain links TRBV28 to TRBJ1-2, with TRBD1 identical over 9 bases. Germline CDR1 and CDR2: MDHEN and SYDVKM. The CDR3 consists of 12 residues. V dropped 8 bases and J dropped 4; count of bases not matched to a gene: 2. CDR3 sequence (DNA): TGTGCCAGCCGGACAGGGGCCTATGGCTACACCTTC. This codes for CASRTGAYGYTF.

There are many counts of this clonotype. The rearrangement joins TRBV20-1 to TRBJ2-1; the match to TRBD2 covers 10 bases. The CDR3 runs to 14 residues. Germline trimming cut 5 bases from V and 4 bases from J; bases unmatched to any gene: 5. In germline, CDR1 is DFQATT, CDR2 SNEGSKA (reference sequence). The CDR3 here is CSAPTSGEYNEQFF. For the CDR3, the DNA is TGCAGTGCTCCAACTAGCGGGGAATACAATGAGCAGTTCTTC.

The table lists this clonotype with many counts. This chain connects TRBV7-2 to TRBJ2-2; unclear D gene. Germline CDR1 SGHTA, CDR2 FQGNSA. CDR3 length: 14 amino acids. V shed 5 bases and J shed 8 bases, with 15 bases lying between them. CDR3 in amino acids: CASSTQEFRGELFF. Written as DNA, the CDR3 is TGTGCCAGCAGCACCCAGGAGTTTAGGGGGGAGCTGTTTTTT.